These T cell receptor beta chains were read from a single sample in a study of regulatory T cells in long-lasting Graves disease. TCRdb reanalysed the multiplex PCR reads using MiXCR and keeps one entry per CDR3 protein. The table records 400,000 to 500,000 distinct CDR3 sequences, less than 15% of them present only once. This same sample was also part of a study on T cells in Graves' hyperthyroidism and ophthalmopathy.

The specimen comprised peripheral blood mononuclear cells (PBMCs), sampled at new diagnosis, from a patient treated with antithyroid drugs. Source of these receptors: a woman aged 50 to 65 with Graves disease. Both conserved end residues are part of each CDR3. The order of the fields is V gene, D gene, clone size, J gene, CDR3 DNA, CDR3 protein. A D gene is named only where the DNA matches it firmly. Where a row states a size, it is once, few, many or the class of an expanded clone; other rows omit it.

>TRBV29-1|-|-|TRBJ2-4
TGCAGCGTTCGGGGCGTTTCGTCCTCTGCCGTTGACATTCAGTACTTC
CSVRGVSSSAVDIQYF
>TRBV5-1|TRBD2|few|TRBJ2-2
TGCGCCAGCAGGGGTAGCGGGAGTAACACCGGGGAGCTGTTTTTT
CASRGSGSNTGELFF
>TRBV29-1|TRBD1|many|TRBJ2-7
TGCAGCGGCAGGACAGGCGGAGACGAGCAGTACTTC
CSGRTGGDEQYF
>TRBV6-1|TRBD2|-|TRBJ2-7
TGTGCCAGCAGTCTACGAGGGATACTAGCGGTAATTGACAAGCAGTACTTC
CASSLRGILAVIDKQYF
>TRBV12-3/TRBV12-4|-|-|TRBJ2-3
TGTGCCAGCAGTTTCTTGGAGGGTTTCTCCAGCACAGATACGCAGTATTTT
CASSFLEGFSSTDTQYF
>TRBV10-3|TRBD1|many|TRBJ2-6
TGTGCCATCAGTGAAGCAGGGGGCAGGACGGCTGGGGCCAACGTCCTGACTTTC
CAISEAGGRTAGANVLTF
>TRBV3-1|TRBD1|many|TRBJ2-1
TGTGCCAGCAGACGTACAGGGGATGGGCCCTACAATGAGCAGTTCTTC
CASRRTGDGPYNEQFF
>TRBV28|TRBD2|-|TRBJ2-7
TGTGCCAGCAAACTAGCGGGGGTCTCCTACGAGCAGTACTTC
CASKLAGVSYEQYF
>TRBV3-1|TRBD1|-|TRBJ1-3
TGTGCCAGCAGCCAACCCCTCGGGACAGCTGGAAACACCATATATTTT
CASSQPLGTAGNTIYF
>TRBV10-3|-|-|TRBJ1-5
TGTGCCATCAGTGAGTCGATTTCCGAGGGGGTGGGTCAGCCCCAGCATTTT
CAISESISEGVGQPQHF
>TRBV9|-|-|TRBJ2-2
TGTGCCAGCAGTGCGGGACTCCACGGGGAGCTGTTTTTT
CASSAGLHGELFF
>TRBV2|TRBD2|many|TRBJ2-1
TGTGCCAGCAGTGAAGACGGGAGGGCTGGGAATGAGCAGTTCTTC
CASSEDGRAGNEQFF
>TRBV19|-|-|TRBJ1-3
TGTGCCAGTAGTAGGATTGACGCGGGGTCTGGAAACACCATATATTTT
CASSRIDAGSGNTIYF
>TRBV24-1|TRBD2|many|TRBJ2-2
TGTGCCACCAGCTCAGCGGGAGGGCCCAGCGGGGAGCTGTTTTTT
CATSSAGGPSGELFF
>TRBV29-1|-|many|TRBJ2-2
TGCAGCGTGGGACCGAACACCGGGGAGCTGTTTTTT
CSVGPNTGELFF
>TRBV7-2|-|-|TRBJ2-4
TGTGCCAGCAGTCAAGGGACAATAAACATTCAGTACTTC
CASSQGTINIQYF
>TRBV28|-|few|TRBJ1-2
TGTGCCAGCAGTTTATATCGGGAGATGGGCTATGGCTACACCTTC
CASSLYREMGYGYTF
>TRBV28|-|many|TRBJ2-5
TGTGCCAGCAGTTTATGGTCGCTAGCTCAAGAGACCCAGTACTTC
CASSLWSLAQETQYF
>TRBV28|TRBD2|many|TRBJ2-1
TGTGCCAGCAGCCCCAACCCAAAATCAGCGGGGACCTACAATGAGCAGTTCTTC
CASSPNPKSAGTYNEQFF
>TRBV7-6|-|few|TRBJ1-1
TGTGCCAGCAGCTTAGTCGGGGACGGGAACACTGAAGCTTTCTTT
CASSLVGDGNTEAFF
>TRBV10-3|TRBD2|-|TRBJ2-1
TGTGCCACCGGACTAGCGTGGGATGAGCAGTTCTTC
CATGLAWDEQFF
>TRBV5-5|TRBD2|-|TRBJ2-3
TGTGCCAGTAGCGCTAGCGGGAGGATAGATACGCAGTATTTT
CASSASGRIDTQYF
>TRBV20-1|TRBD2|-|TRBJ2-1
TGCAGTGCTAGAGAAGGAGCGGGGGTAGAGACCCAGTGCTTC
CSAREGAGVETQCF
>TRBV10-3|-|few|TRBJ2-1
TGTGCCATCAGTGAGTCGAATGTGGAGAATGAGCAGTTCTTC
CAISESNVENEQFF
>TRBV5-1|TRBD1|few|TRBJ1-2
TGCGCCAGCAGACGCCGGGACAGGGTCTATGGCTACACCTTC
CASRRRDRVYGYTF
>TRBV15|TRBD1|-|TRBJ1-2
TGTGCCACCAGCATGACAGGGGACTATGGCTACACCTTC
CATSMTGDYGYTF
>TRBV24-1|-|many|TRBJ1-2
TGTGCCACCAGTGGAACAGGGTCTAACTATGGCTACACCTTC
CATSGTGSNYGYTF
>TRBV2|-|many|TRBJ2-1
TGTGCCAGCACGGGAATTAGTGAGCAGTTCTTC
CASTGISEQFF
>TRBV5-1|-|few|TRBJ2-3
TGCGCCAGCAGCTTTCTGGGGGGGGCAGCGGATACGCAGTATTTT
CASSFLGGAADTQYF
>TRBV30|TRBD1|many|TRBJ1-1
TGTGCCTGGAGTAACAAAGGACAGGGGGCTCTCACTGAAGCTTTCTTT
CAWSNKGQGALTEAFF
>TRBV29-1|TRBD1|-|TRBJ2-1
TGCAGCGTTGAATTAGGGACAGGATCAGGCAATGAGCAGTTCTTC
CSVELGTGSGNEQFF
>TRBV5-4|TRBD2|many|TRBJ2-1
TGTGCCAGCAGCCGACTAGCGCGCTACAATGAGCAGTTCTTC
CASSRLARYNEQFF
>TRBV12-3/TRBV12-4|TRBD1|many|TRBJ1-4
TGTGCCAGCAGCTCAGGGGGGTCTAATGAAAAACTGTTTTTT
CASSSGGSNEKLFF
>TRBV5-1|-|-|TRBJ2-5
TGCGCCAGCAGCGGGAGGACGTACCAAGAGACCCAGTACTTC
CASSGRTYQETQYF
>TRBV19|TRBD2|-|TRBJ2-3
TGTGCCAGTAGTAACCTCCCGGGACTAGCGGGAGCGAGGGATACGCAGTATTTT
CASSNLPGLAGARDTQYF
>TRBV11-2|TRBD1|many|TRBJ2-1
TGTGCCAGCAGCTTAGTGTACACAGGGGGTAATGAGCAGTTCTTC
CASSLVYTGGNEQFF
>TRBV20-1|-|many|TRBJ2-1
TGCAGTGCTAGAGATAAAGGGATCAATGAGCAGTTCTTC
CSARDKGINEQFF
>TRBV19|TRBD1|-|TRBJ2-7
TGTGCCAGTAGTTTTATGTGGGACAGGGAGTCCTACGAGCAGTACTTC
CASSFMWDRESYEQYF
>TRBV6-2/TRBV6-3|-|few|TRBJ2-1
TGTGCCAGCAGTTACGCTAGCCAATCTGAGCAGTTCTTC
CASSYASQSEQFF
>TRBV5-1|TRBD2|-|TRBJ2-3
TGCGCCAGCAGCGGTAGCGGGAGTGGGGTCACAGATACGCAGTATTTT
CASSGSGSGVTDTQYF
>TRBV28|-|many|TRBJ1-4
TGTGCCAGCAGTTTAAACCCAGCAACTAATGAAAAACTGTTTTTT
CASSLNPATNEKLFF
>TRBV5-4|-|few|TRBJ1-1
TGTGCCAGCAGCTTCAAGAGTATGAACACTGAAGCTTTCTTT
CASSFKSMNTEAFF
>TRBV6-1|-|few|TRBJ2-6
TGTGCCAGCAGAATAGGGGTATCTGGGGCCAACGTCCTGACTTTC
CASRIGVSGANVLTF
>TRBV5-1|TRBD2|-|TRBJ2-2
TGCGCCAGCAGCTCGTTAGCGGGAGACACCGGGGAGCTGTTTTTT
CASSSLAGDTGELFF
>TRBV20-1|-|few|TRBJ2-5
TGCAGTGCTAGACCTCCCGGCCATCTAGGAGAGACCCAGTACTTC
CSARPPGHLGETQYF
>TRBV3-1|-|few|TRBJ2-5
TGTGCCAGCAGCTTTAGCATGTTGGTTTTGGAGACCCAGTACTTC
CASSFSMLVLETQYF
>TRBV2|TRBD2|many|TRBJ2-1
TGTGCCAGCAGTGATTTCCAGCGGGGGTACAATGAGCAGTTCTTC
CASSDFQRGYNEQFF
>TRBV7-9|TRBD2|-|TRBJ2-2
TGTGCCACGAGACTAGCGGGGAACACCGAGGAGCTGTTTTTT
CATRLAGNTEELFF
>TRBV4-1|TRBD2|-|TRBJ2-5
TGCGCCAGCAGCCAATCTTTTCTAGCGGGTGACGAGACCCAGTACTTC
CASSQSFLAGDETQYF
>TRBV13|TRBD2|many|TRBJ2-5
TGTGCCAGCAGTCAGGGACTAGCGGGAGGGCCGCGAGGAGAGACCCAGTACTTC
CASSQGLAGGPRGETQYF
>TRBV3-1|-|few|TRBJ2-3
TGTGCCAGCAGCCAAGAGGGCAGCGGACCTAGCACAGATACGCAGTATTTT
CASSQEGSGPSTDTQYF
>TRBV9|-|few|TRBJ1-6
TGTGCCAGCAGCGTATCGGGCAGTACCAATTCACCCCTCCACTTT
CASSVSGSTNSPLHF
>TRBV28|-|many|TRBJ2-5
TGTGCCAGCAGTTTCCCCCGGGAAAGCGGAGAGACCCAGTACTTC
CASSFPRESGETQYF
>TRBV24-1|-|-|TRBJ2-1
TGTGCCACCAGTGATTTGAAGGGGCAGGATGAGCAGTTCTTC
CATSDLKGQDEQFF
>TRBV7-3|-|many|TRBJ2-7
TGTGCCAGCAGCTTACAGGCCACCTACGAGCAGTACTTC
CASSLQATYEQYF